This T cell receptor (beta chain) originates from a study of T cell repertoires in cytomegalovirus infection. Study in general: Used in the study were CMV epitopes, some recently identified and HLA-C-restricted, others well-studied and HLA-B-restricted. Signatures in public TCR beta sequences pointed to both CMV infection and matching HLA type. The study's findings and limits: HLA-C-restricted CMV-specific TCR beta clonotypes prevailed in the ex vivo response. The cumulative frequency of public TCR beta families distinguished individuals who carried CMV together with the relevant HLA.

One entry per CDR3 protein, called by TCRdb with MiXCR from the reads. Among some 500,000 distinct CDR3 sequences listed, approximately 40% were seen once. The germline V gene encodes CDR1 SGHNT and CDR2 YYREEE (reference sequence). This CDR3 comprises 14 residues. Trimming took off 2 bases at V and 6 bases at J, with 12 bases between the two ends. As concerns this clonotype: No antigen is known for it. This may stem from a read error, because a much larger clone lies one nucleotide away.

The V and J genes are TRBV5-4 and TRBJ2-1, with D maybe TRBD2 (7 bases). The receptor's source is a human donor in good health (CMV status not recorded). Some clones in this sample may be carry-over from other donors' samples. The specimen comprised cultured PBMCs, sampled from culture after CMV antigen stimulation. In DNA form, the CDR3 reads TGTGCCAGCAGCTTAAGGGGGGGGTCCAATGAGCAGTTCTTC. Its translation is CASSLRGGSNEQFF.